Many counts were recorded for the clone carrying this TCR beta chain. Its cognate antigen is unknown. This sample was included in a study of early T cells in non-severe SARS-CoV-2 infection. Findings of the study overall: The study's VDJdb matching favored anti-spike CD8 responses and missed private and CD4 specificities.

One entry per CDR3 protein, called by TCRdb with MiXCR from the 5' RACE reads. The sample lists 40,000 to 45,000 distinct CDR3 sequences, under 7.5% occurring once. The trim removed 2 bases at V and 5 bases at J, leaving 10 bases unmatched. CDR3 size: 18 residues. The germline V gene has CDR1 LGHNA and CDR2 YSLEER. This material consisted of whole blood, taken at baseline. The source is an adult who was a healthcare worker with PCR-confirmed SARS-CoV-2 infection or an uninfected control (not recorded which). The genes are TRBV4-3 and TRBJ2-2; 11 bases fit TRBD2. CDR3 protein: CASSQFLAGGPLTGELFF. CDR3 sequence (DNA): TGCGCCAGCAGCCAATTCTTAGCGGGAGGGCCTCTGACCGGGGAGCTGTTTTTT.